A selection of T cell receptor beta chains follows, all from one sample in a study of T cells in Graves' hyperthyroidism and ophthalmopathy. In TCRdb, the multiplex PCR reads were re-called with MiXCR into one record per CDR3 protein. The sample includes about 500,000 distinct CDR3 sequences, 17% of them seen just once. Sequences were obtained from blood. These receptors were taken from a woman between 18 and 29 years old with Graves' ophthalmopathy. The CDR3 runs from the conserved cysteine through the conserved F or W. D genes are given only for firm matches. Clone size is stated in some rows and not others, as once, few, many or a class when expanded.

CDR3nt: TGTGCCAGCAGCTTTCGTGGCAGCGAGCGTAACTATGGCTACGCCTTC
CDR3aa: CASSFRGSERNYGYAF
j_gene: TRBJ1-2
d_gene: .
abundance: .
v_gene: TRBV6-1

CDR3nt: TGTGCCAGCAGCTTGGGTGGAGGTTCAACTAATGAAAAACTGCTTTTT
CDR3aa: CASSLGGGSTNEKLLF
j_gene: TRBJ1-4
d_gene: .
abundance: .
v_gene: TRBV5-6

CDR3nt: TGCAGTGCTAAGGGCCCCGGGAACACAGATACGCAGTATTTT
CDR3aa: CSAKGPGNTDTQYF
j_gene: TRBJ2-3
d_gene: .
abundance: few
v_gene: TRBV20-1

CDR3nt: TGTGCCAGCAGGTTTCTCTCATCAAGCACTGAAGCTTTCTTT
CDR3aa: CASRFLSSSTEAFF
j_gene: TRBJ1-1
d_gene: .
abundance: many
v_gene: TRBV12-3/TRBV12-4

CDR3nt: TGTGCCAGCAGCTGGGGGACAGGGGTTAACTACGAGCAGTACTTC
CDR3aa: CASSWGTGVNYEQYF
j_gene: TRBJ2-7
d_gene: TRBD1
abundance: .
v_gene: TRBV5-6

CDR3nt: TGCAGCGTTGAAGAAGACCGTAGCACAGATACGCAGTATTTT
CDR3aa: CSVEEDRSTDTQYF
j_gene: TRBJ2-3
d_gene: .
abundance: many
v_gene: TRBV29-1

CDR3nt: TGTGCCAGCAGCCCCGGACATCGTCAGGGGGAGACCCAGTACTTC
CDR3aa: CASSPGHRQGETQYF
j_gene: TRBJ2-5
d_gene: .
abundance: few
v_gene: TRBV6-1

CDR3nt: TGTGCCAGCAGCCACGGGACAGGGGGGAACAATGAGCAGTTCTTC
CDR3aa: CASSHGTGGNNEQFF
j_gene: TRBJ2-1
d_gene: TRBD1
abundance: many
v_gene: TRBV5-6

CDR3nt: TGTGCCAGCAGCTTGGGTCGGTTTTCCATGAACACTGAAGCTTTCTTT
CDR3aa: CASSLGRFSMNTEAFF
j_gene: TRBJ1-1
d_gene: .
abundance: .
v_gene: TRBV5-4

CDR3nt: TGTGCCTGGGGACTAGCGAGGATTGTGCAGTACTTC
CDR3aa: CAWGLARIVQYF
j_gene: TRBJ2-7
d_gene: TRBD2
abundance: few
v_gene: TRBV30

CDR3nt: TGTGCCAGCAGTTGGGACAGGGCCCTCTCCTACGAGCAGTACTTC
CDR3aa: CASSWDRALSYEQYF
j_gene: TRBJ2-7
d_gene: TRBD1
abundance: .
v_gene: TRBV28